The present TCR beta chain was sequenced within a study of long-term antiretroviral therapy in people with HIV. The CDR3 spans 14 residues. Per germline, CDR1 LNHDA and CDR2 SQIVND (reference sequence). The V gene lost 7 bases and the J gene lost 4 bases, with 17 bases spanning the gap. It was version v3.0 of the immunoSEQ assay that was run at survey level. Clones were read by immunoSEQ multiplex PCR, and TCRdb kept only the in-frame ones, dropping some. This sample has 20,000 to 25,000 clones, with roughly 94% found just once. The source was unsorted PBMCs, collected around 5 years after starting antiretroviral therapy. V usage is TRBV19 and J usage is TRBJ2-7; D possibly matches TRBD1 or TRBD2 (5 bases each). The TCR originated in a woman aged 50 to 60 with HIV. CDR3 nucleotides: TGTGCCAGTACCAGGGCGTCGGAGGATTACGAGCAGTACTTC. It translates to CASTRASEDYEQYF.